The T cell receptor beta chain described here comes from a study of blood T cells in healthy people across ages. Through a sample-barcoded 5' primer and a J-beta primer mix, a second PCR was run for about 6 to 11 cycles. MiXCR, run by TCRdb on the 5' RACE reads, gives a single entry per CDR3 protein. There are around 790,000 distinct CDR3 sequences in the sample; around 42% occur only once, and around 21% lies in the top ten. Germline values: CDR1 DFQATT, CDR2 SNEGSKA (reference sequence). Between the trimmed V and J ends, which lost 3 bases and 1 base, there was a span of 9 bases. The CDR3 runs 13 residues. In this sample, this clonotype turned up once.

The genes are TRBV20-1 and TRBJ1-1; D remains ambiguous. The TCR originated in a man between 60 and 70 years old in good health. Input material: blood. The CDR3 protein is CSASPFENTEAFF. The CDR3 nucleotides read TGCAGTGCTAGTCCGTTTGAGAACACTGAAGCTTTCTTT.